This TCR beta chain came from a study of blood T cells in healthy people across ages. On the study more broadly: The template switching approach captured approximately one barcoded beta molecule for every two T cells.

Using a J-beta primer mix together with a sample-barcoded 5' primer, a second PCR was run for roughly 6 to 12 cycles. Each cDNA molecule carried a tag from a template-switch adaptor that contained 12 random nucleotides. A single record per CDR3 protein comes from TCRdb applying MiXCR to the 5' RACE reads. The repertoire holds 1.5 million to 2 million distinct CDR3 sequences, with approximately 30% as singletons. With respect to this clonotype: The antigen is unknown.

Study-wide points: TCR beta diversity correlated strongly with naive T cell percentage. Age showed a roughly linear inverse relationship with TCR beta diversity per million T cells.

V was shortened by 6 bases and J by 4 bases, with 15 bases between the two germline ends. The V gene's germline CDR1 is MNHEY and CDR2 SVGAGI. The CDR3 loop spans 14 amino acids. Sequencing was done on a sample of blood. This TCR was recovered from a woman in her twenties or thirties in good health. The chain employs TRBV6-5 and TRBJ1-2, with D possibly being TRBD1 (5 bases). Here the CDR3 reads CASRERGRTYGYTF. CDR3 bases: TGTGCCAGCAGGGAGCGGGGCCGAACCTATGGCTACACCTTC.